This TCR beta chain was documented in a study of blood T cell repertoires in COVID-19. In the study overall: Researchers got acute and convalescent COVID-19 samples from the United States, Italy and Spain. T cells, B-cell-depleted T cells, or PBMCs supplied cDNA or gDNA.

Germline V CDR1 and CDR2: KGHSH, LQKENI. The CDR3 totals 15 residues. V lost 3 bases to trimming and J lost 7 bases; unmatched junction nucleotides: 4. Original handling: Amplified reference gene primers provided the basis for estimating nucleated cell counts. TCRdb keeps only in-frame clones here, not all; method: immunoSEQ multiplex PCR. V, J and clone size reflect that table, while D and trimming were determined from the DNA. The sample includes 150,000 or so clones, 85% to 90% of them seen just once. The V call is TRBV18, the J call TRBJ1-6, with 9 bases identical to TRBD1. This TCR derives from a woman in her thirties or forties with acute or convalescent COVID-19. Sequenced: peripheral blood. The CDR3 loop is CASSPTGGENSPLHF. CDR3 nucleotides: TGTGCCAGCTCACCGACAGGGGGGGAGAATTCACCCCTCCACTTT.